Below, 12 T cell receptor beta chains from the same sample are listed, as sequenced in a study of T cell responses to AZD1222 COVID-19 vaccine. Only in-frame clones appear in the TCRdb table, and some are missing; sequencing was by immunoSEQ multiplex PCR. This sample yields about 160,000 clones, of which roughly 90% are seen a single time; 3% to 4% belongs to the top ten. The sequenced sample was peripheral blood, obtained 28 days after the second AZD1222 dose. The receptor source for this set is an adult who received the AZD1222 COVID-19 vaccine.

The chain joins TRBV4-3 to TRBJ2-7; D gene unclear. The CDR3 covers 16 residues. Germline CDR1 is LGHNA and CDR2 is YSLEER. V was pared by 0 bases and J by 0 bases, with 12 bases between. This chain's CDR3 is CASSQEADLFSYEQYF. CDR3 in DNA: TGCGCCAGCAGCCAAGAAGCAGACCTTTTCTCCTACGAGCAGTACTTC.

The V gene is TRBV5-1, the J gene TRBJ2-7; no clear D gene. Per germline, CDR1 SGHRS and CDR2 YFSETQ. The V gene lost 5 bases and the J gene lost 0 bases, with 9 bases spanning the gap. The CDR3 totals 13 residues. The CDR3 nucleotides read TGCGCCAGCAGGATTCGAAACTCCTACGAGCAGTACTTC. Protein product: CASRIRNSYEQYF.

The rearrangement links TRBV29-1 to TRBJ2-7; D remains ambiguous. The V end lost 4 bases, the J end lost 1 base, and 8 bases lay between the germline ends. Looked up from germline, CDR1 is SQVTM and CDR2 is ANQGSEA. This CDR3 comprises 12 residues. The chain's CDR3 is CSVGTPSYEQYF. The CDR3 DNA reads TGCAGCGTTGGAACCCCATCCTACGAGCAGTACTTC.

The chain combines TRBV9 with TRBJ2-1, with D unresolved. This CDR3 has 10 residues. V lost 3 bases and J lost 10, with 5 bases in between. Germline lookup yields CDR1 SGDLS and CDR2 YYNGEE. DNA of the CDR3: TGTGCCAGCAGCGGGGTGGAGCAGTTCTTC. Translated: CASSGVEQFF. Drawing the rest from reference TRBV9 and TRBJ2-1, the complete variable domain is DSGVTQTPKHLITATGQRVTLRCSPRSGDLSVYWYQQSLDQGLQFLIQYYNGEERAKGNILERFSAQQFPDLHSELNLSSLELGDSALYFCASSGVEQFFGPGTRLTVL.

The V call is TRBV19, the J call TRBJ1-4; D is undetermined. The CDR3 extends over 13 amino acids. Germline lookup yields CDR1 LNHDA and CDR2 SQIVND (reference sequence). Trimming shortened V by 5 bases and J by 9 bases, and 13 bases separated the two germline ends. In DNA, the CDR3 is TGTGCCAGTAGTTCACTCCCGGGCCAAAAACTGTTTTTT. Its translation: CASSSLPGQKLFF.

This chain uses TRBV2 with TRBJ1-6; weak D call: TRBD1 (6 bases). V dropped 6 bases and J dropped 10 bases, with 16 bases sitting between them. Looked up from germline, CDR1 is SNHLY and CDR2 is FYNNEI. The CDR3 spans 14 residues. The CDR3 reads CASSRADSASPLHF. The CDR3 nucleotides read TGTGCCAGCAGCAGGGCGGACAGCGCCTCACCCCTCCACTTT. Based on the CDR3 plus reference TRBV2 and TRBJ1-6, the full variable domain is EPEVTQTPSHQVTQMGQEVILRCVPISNHLYFYWYRQILGQKVEFLVSFYNNEISEKSEIFDDQFSVERPDGSNFTLKIRSTKLEDSAMYFCASSRADSASPLHFGNGTRLTVT.

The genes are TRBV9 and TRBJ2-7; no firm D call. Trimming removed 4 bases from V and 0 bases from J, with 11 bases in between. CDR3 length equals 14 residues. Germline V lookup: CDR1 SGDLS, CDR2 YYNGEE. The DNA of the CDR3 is TGTGCCAGCAGCCCGAGGACGGACTCCTACGAGCAGTACTTC. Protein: CASSPRTDSYEQYF.

The CDR3 protein is CASSLGTNTEAFF. DNA for the CDR3: TGTGCCAGCAGTTTGGGAACAAACACTGAAGCTTTCTTT. The rearrangement links TRBV27 to TRBJ1-1, with D uncertain. Trimming shortened V by 3 bases and J by 2 bases, and 7 bases separated the two germline ends. Germline lookup yields CDR1 MNHEY and CDR2 SMNVEV (reference sequence). The CDR3 runs to 13 residues.

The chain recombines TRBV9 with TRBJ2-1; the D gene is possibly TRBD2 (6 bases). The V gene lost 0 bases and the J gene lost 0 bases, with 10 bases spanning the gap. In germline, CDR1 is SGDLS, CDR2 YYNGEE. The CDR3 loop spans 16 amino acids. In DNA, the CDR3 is TGTGCCAGCAGCGTAGGGGCTAGCGTCTCCTACAATGAGCAGTTCTTC. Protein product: CASSVGASVSYNEQFF. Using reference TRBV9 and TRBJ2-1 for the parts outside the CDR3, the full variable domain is DSGVTQTPKHLITATGQRVTLRCSPRSGDLSVYWYQQSLDQGLQFLIQYYNGEERAKGNILERFSAQQFPDLHSELNLSSLELGDSALYFCASSVGASVSYNEQFFGPGTRLTVL.

CDR3 amino acids: CASSLRDTNYGYTF. The CDR3 nucleotides are TGTGCCAGCTCTCTCAGGGACACAAACTATGGCTACACCTTC. The chain is built from TRBV18 and TRBJ1-2; a weak D match, TRBD1 (6 bases). The CDR3 runs to 14 residues. The V gene's germline CDR1 is KGHSH and CDR2 LQKENI. Between the trimmed V and J ends, which lost 6 bases and 2 bases, there was a span of 13 bases. Complete variable domain (other parts from reference TRBV18 and TRBJ1-2): NAGVMQNPRHLVRRRGQEARLRCSPMKGHSHVYWYRQLPEEGLKFMVYLQKENIIDESGMPKERFSAEFPKEGPSILRIQQVVRGDSAAYFCASSLRDTNYGYTFGSGTRLTVV.

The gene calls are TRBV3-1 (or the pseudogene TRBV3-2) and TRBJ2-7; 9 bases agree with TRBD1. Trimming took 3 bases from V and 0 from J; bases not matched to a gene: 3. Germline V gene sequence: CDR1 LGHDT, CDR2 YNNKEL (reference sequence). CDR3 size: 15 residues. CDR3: CASSHGQGPSYEQYF. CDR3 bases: TGTGCCAGCAGCCATGGACAGGGGCCCTCCTACGAGCAGTACTTC.

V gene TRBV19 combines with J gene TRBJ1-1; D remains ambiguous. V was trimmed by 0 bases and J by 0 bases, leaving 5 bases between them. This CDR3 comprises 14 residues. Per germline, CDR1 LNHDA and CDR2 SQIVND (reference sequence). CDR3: CASSIERMNTEAFF. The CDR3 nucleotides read TGTGCCAGTAGTATAGAGAGAATGAACACTGAAGCTTTCTTT.